This T cell receptor beta chain was profiled in a study of T cell changes during pregnancy in multiple sclerosis. Produced via immunoSEQ multiplex PCR; TCRdb's table is partial and in-frame only. The sample yields 45,000 or so clones, 75% to 95% seen once. Germline V gene sequence: CDR1 SEHNR, CDR2 FQNEAQ (reference sequence). J gave up 2 bases and V 2 bases, and 6 bases lay outside the gene matches. The CDR3 sequence is 16 residues long. The chain employs TRBV7-9 and TRBJ1-5, with TRBD1 matching over 7 bases. The source was CD8+ T cells from peripheral blood mononuclear cells, collected after pregnancy. This sequence originates from a female donor with multiple sclerosis, enrolled in a pregnancy study. The CDR3 region is CASSLTDRDRNQPQHF. The CDR3, as DNA: TGTGCCAGCAGCTTAACTGACAGGGATCGCAATCAGCCCCAGCATTTT.